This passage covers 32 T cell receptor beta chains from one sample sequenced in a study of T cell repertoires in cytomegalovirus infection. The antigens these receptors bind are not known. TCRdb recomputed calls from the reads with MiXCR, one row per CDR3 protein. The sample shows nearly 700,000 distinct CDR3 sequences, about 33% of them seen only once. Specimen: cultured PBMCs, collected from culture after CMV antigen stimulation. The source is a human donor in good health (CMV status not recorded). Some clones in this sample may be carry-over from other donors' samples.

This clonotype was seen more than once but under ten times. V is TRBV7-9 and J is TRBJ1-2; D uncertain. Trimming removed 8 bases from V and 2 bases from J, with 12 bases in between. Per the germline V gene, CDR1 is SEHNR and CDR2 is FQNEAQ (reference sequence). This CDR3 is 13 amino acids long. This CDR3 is CASERGKNYGYTF. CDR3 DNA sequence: TGTGCCAGCGAGAGAGGCAAAAACTATGGCTACACCTTC. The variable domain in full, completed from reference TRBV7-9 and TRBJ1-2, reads DTGVSQNPRHKITKRGQNVTFRCDPISEHNRLYWYRQTLGQGPEFLTYFQNEAQLEKSRLLSDRFSAERPKGSFSTLEIQRTEQGDSAMYLCASERGKNYGYTFGSGTRLTVV.

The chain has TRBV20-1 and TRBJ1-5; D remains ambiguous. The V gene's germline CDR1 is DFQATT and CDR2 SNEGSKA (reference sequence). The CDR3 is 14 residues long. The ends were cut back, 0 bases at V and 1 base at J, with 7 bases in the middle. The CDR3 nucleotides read TGCAGTGCTAGAGAGCCAGCAAGCAATCAGCCCCAGCATTTT. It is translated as CSAREPASNQPQHF.

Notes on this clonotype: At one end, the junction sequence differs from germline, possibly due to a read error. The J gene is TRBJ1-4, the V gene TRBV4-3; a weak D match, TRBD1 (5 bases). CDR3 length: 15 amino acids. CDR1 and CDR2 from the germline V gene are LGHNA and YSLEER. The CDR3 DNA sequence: TGCACCAGCAGCCTCCGCCTGGACACAAATGAAAAACTGTTTTTT. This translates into CTSSLRLDTNEKLFF.

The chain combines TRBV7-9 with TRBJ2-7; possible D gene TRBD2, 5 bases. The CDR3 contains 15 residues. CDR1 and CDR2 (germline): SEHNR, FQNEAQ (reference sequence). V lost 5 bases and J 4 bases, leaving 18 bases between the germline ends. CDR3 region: CASSTSGPSLYEQYF. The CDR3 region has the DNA TGTGCCAGCAGCACTAGTGGCCCATCCCTATACGAGCAGTACTTC.

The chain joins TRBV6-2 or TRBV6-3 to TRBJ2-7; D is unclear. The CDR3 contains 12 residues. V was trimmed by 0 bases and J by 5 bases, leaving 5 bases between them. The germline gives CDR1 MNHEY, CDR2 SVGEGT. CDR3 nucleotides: TGTGCCAGCAGTTACTCTTCCAACGAGCAGTACTTC. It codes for CASSYSSNEQYF.

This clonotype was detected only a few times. The chain's CDR3 is CASSRWGEVSYNSPLHF. The CDR3 nucleotides read TGTGCCAGCAGCCGTTGGGGGGAGGTTTCCTATAATTCACCCCTCCACTTT. The chain carries TRBV7-2 and TRBJ1-6, with D perhaps matching TRBD1 (5 bases). Germline V lookup: CDR1 SGHTA, CDR2 FQGNSA. The CDR3 sequence is 17 residues long. V dropped 5 bases and J dropped 1 base, with 15 bases sitting between them.

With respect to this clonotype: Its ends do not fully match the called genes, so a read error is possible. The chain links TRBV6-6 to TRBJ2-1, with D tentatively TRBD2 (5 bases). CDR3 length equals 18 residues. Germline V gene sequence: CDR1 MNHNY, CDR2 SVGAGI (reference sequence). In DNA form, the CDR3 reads TGTGCCAGCAGTTACTCGAATCTAGCAGCTAGCTCCTACAATAAGCAGTTCTTC. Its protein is CASSYSNLAASSYNKQFF.

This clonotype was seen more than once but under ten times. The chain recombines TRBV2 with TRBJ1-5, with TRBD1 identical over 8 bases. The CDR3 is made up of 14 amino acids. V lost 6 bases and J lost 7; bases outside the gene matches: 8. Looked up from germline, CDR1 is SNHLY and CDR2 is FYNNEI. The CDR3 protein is CASRDRAILQPQHF. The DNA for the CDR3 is TGTGCCAGCAGGGACAGGGCGATTCTACAGCCCCAGCATTTT.

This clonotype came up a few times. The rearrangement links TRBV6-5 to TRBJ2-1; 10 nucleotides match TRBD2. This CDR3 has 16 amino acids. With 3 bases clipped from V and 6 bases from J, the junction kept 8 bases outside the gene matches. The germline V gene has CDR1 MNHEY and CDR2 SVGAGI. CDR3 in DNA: TGTGCCAGCAGTTATAGGCTAGCGGGAGTGGGCAATGAGCAGTTCTTC. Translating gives CASSYRLAGVGNEQFF.

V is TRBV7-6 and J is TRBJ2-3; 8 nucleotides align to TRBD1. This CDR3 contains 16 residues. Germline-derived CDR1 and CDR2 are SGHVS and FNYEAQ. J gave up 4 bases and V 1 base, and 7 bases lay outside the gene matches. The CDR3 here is CASSLGHRGSADTQYF. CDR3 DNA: TGTGCCAGCAGCTTAGGCCACAGGGGGTCGGCAGATACGCAGTATTTT.

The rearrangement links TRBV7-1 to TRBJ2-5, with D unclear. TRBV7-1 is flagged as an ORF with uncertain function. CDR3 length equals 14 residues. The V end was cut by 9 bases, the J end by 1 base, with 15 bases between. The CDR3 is CASALSSPQETQYF. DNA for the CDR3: TGTGCCAGTGCGCTGTCTTCACCCCAAGAGACCCAGTACTTC.

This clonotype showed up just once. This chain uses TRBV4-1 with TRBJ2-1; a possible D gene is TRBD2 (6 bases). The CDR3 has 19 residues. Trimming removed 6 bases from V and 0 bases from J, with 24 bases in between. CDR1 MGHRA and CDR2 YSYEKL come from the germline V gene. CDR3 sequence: CASSPKGSWVGGSYNEQFF. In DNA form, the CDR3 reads TGCGCCAGCAGTCCAAAAGGGTCCTGGGTCGGGGGCTCCTACAATGAGCAGTTCTTC.

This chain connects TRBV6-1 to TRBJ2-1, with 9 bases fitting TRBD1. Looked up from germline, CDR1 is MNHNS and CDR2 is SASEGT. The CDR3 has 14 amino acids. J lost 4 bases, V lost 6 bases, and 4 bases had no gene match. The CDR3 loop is CASSEDRGYNEQFF. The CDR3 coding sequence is TGTGCCAGCAGCGAGGACAGGGGTTACAATGAGCAGTTCTTC.

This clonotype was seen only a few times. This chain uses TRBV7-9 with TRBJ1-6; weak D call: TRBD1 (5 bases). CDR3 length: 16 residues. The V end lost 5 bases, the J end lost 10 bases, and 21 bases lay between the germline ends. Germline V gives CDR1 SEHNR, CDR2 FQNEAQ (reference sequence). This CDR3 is CASSPPRAGFGSPLHF. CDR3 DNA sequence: TGTGCCAGCAGCCCCCCGAGGGCAGGGTTTGGGTCACCCCTCCACTTT.

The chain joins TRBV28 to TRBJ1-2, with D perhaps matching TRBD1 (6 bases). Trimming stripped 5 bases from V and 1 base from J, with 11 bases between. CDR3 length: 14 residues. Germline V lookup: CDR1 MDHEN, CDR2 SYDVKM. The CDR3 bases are TGTGCCAGCAGTGTTCAGGGGCTTAACTATGGCTACACCTTC. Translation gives CASSVQGLNYGYTF.

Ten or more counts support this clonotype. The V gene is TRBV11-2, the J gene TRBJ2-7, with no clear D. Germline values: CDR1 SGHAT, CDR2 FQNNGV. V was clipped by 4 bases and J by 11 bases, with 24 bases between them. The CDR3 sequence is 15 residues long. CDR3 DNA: TGTGCCAGCAGCTACCCTGGTGGGGTACCGCAAAGAGAGTACTTC. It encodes CASSYPGGVPQREYF.

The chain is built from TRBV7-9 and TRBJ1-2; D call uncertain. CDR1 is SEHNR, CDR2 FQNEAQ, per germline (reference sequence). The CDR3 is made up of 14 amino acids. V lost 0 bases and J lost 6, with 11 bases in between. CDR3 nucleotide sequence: TGTGCCAGCAGCTTAGCAGCCAGACTCGATGGCTACACCTTC. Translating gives CASSLAARLDGYTF.

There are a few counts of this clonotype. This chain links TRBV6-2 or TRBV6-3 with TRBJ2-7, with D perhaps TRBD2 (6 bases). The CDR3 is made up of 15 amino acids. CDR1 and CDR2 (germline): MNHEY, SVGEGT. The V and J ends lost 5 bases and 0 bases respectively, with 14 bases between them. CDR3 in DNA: TGTGCCAGCAGTAAGGGACTCGCGAGCTCCTACGAGCAGTACTTC. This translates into CASSKGLASSYEQYF.

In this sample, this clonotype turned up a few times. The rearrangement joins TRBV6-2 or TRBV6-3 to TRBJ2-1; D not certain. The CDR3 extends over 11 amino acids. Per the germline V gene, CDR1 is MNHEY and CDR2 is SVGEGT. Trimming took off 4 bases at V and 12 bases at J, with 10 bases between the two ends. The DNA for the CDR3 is TGTGCCAGCAGTTCACGGACCCTGCAGTTCTTC. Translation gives CASSSRTLQFF.

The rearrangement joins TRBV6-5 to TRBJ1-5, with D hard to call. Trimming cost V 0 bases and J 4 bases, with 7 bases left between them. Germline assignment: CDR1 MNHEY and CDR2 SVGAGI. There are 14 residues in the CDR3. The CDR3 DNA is TGTGCCAGCAGTTACTCCCCAGGAAATCAGCCCCAGCATTTT. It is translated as CASSYSPGNQPQHF.

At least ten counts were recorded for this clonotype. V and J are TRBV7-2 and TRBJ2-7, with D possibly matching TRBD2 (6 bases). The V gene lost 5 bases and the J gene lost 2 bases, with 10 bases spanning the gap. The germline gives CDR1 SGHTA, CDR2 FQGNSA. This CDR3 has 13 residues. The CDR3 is CASSPAGPYEQYF. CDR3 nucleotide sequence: TGTGCCAGCAGCCCCGCGGGGCCCTACGAGCAGTACTTC.

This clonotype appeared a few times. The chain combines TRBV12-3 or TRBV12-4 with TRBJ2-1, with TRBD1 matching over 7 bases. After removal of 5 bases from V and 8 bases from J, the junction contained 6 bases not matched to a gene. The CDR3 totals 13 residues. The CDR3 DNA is TGTGCCAGCAGTGAGGGGGCTATGGATGAGCAGTTCTTC. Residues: CASSEGAMDEQFF.

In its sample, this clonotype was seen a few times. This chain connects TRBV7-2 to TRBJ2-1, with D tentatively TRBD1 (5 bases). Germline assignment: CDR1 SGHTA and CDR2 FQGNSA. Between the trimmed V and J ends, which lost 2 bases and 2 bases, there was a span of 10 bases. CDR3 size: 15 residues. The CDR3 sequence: CASSLRGLTYNEQFF. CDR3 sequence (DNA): TGTGCCAGCAGCTTAAGGGGATTAACCTACAATGAGCAGTTCTTC.

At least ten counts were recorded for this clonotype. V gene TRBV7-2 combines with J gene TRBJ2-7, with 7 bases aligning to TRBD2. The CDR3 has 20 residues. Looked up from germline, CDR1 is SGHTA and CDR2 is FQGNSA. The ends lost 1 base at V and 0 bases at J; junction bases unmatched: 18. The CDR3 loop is CASSLGPTISGGGTSYEQYF. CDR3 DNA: TGTGCCAGCAGCTTAGGACCGACGATCTCAGGCGGGGGAACCTCCTACGAGCAGTACTTC.

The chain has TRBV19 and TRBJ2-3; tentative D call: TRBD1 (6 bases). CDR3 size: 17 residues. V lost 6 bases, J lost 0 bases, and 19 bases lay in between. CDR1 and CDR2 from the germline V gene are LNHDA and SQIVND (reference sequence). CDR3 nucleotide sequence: TGTGCCAGTAGCAAATCAGGGCGAGGGGGAAGCACAGATACGCAGTATTTT. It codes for CASSKSGRGGSTDTQYF. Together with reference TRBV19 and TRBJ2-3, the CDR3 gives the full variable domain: DGGITQSPKYLFRKEGQNVTLSCEQNLNHDAMYWYRQDPGQGLRLIYYSQIVNDFQKGDIAEGYSVSREKKESFPLTVTSAQKNPTAFYLCASSKSGRGGSTDTQYFGPGTRLTVL.

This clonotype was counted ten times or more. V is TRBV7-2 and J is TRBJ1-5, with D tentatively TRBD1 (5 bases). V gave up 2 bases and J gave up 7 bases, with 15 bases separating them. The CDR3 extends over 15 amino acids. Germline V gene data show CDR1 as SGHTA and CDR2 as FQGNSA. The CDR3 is CASSLRSGAGQPQHF. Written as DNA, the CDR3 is TGTGCCAGCAGCTTAAGGTCTGGGGCTGGGCAGCCCCAGCATTTT.

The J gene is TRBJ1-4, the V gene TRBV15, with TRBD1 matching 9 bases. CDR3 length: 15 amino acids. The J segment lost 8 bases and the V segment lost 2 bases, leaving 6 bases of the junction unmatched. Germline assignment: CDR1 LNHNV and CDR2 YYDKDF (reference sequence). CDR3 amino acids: CATSRQDRGEEKLFF. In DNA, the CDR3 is TGTGCCACCAGCAGACAAGACAGGGGGGAGGAAAAACTGTTTTTT.

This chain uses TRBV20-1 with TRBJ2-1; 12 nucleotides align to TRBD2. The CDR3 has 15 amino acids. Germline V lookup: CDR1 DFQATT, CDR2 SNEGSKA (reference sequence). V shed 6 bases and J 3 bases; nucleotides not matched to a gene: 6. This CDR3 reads CSARRLAGDYNEQFF. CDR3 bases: TGCAGTGCGCGTCGACTAGCGGGGGACTACAATGAGCAGTTCTTC.

The CDR3 region has the DNA TGTGCCAGCAGCGTCCGGGACGGTTACAATGAGCAGTTCTTC. Encoded protein: CASSVRDGYNEQFF. The V gene is TRBV7-9, the J gene TRBJ2-1; D tentatively reads TRBD1 or TRBD2 (5 bases each). CDR3 length: 14 residues. V was clipped by 5 bases and J by 4 bases, with 12 bases between them. Germline assignment: CDR1 SEHNR and CDR2 FQNEAQ (reference sequence).

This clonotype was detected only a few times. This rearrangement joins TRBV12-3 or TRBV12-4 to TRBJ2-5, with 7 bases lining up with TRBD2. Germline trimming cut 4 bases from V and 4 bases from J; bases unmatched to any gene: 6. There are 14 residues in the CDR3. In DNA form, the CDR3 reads TGTGCCAGCAGTTCTAGCGGTCCCGGAGAGACCCAGTACTTC. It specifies CASSSSGPGETQYF.

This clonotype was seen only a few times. The CDR3 is CASSYLVATDTQYF. The CDR3 DNA reads TGTGCCAGCAGTTATCTCGTAGCGACCGATACGCAGTATTTT. This chain links TRBV6-2 or TRBV6-3 with TRBJ2-3, with D possibly matching TRBD2 (5 bases). The length of the CDR3 is 14 residues. From germline, CDR1 is MNHEY and CDR2 SVGEGT. Trimming removed 3 bases at V and 6 bases at J, with 13 bases between.

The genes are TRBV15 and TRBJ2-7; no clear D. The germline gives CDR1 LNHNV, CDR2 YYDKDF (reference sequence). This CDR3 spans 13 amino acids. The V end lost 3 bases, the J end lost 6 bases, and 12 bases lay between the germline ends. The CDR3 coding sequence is TGTGCCACCAGCAGTGTCTGGAACGGCGAGCAGTACTTC. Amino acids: CATSSVWNGEQYF.